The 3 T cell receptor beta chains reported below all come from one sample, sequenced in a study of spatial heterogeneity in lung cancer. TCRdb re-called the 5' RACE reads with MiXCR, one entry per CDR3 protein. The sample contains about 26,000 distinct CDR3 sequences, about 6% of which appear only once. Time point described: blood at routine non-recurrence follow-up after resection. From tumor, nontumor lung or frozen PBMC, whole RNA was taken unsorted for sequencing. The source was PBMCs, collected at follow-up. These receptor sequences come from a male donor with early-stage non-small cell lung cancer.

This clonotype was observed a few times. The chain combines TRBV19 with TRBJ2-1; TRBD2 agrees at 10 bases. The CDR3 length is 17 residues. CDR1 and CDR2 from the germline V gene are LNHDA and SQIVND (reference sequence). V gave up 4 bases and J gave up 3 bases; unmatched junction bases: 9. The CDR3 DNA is TGTGCCAGTAGTACCCCAGGGCTAGCGGGAGACTACAATGAGCAGTTCTTC. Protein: CASSTPGLAGDYNEQFF.

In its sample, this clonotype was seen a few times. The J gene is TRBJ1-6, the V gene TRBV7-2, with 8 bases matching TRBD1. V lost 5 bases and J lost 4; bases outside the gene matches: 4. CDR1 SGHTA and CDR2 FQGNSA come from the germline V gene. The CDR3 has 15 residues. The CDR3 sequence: CASSNRGEYNSPLHF. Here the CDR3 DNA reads TGTGCCAGCAGCAACAGGGGGGAGTATAATTCACCCCTCCACTTT. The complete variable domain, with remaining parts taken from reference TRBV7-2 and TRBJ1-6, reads GAGVSQSPSNKVTEKGKDVELRCDPISGHTALYWYRQSLGQGLEFLIYFQGNSAPDKSGLPSDRFSAERTGGSVSTLTIQRTQQEDSAVYLCASSNRGEYNSPLHFGNGTRLTVT.

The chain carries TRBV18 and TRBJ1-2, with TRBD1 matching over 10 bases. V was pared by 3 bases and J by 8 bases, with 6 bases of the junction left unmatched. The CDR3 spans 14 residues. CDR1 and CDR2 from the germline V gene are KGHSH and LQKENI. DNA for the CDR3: TGTGCCAGCTCACCGAAGGGACAGGGGCACGGCTACACCTTC. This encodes CASSPKGQGHGYTF.